Below are 9 T cell receptor beta chains sequenced from a single sample in a study of T cell responses to AZD1222 COVID-19 vaccine. The protocol was immunoSEQ multiplex PCR, while the TCRdb copy is restricted to in-frame clones and leaves out a portion. The sample shows under 150,000 clones, more than 85% of them seen only once. The sample consisted of peripheral blood, taken on day 0 of AZD1222 vaccination. The receptors stem from an adult in good health.

This sequence joins TRBV28 and TRBJ2-3; TRBD2 matches at 16 bases. The germline V gene encodes CDR1 MDHEN and CDR2 SYDVKM. This CDR3 is 18 amino acids long. Losses at the gene ends were 5 bases for V and 2 bases for J; bases not matched to a gene: 7. CDR3 nucleotides: TGTGCCAGCAGTCCCCCGGGACTAGCGGGAGGGGCCACAGATACGCAGTATTTT. Encoded protein: CASSPPGLAGGATDTQYF.

The chain employs TRBV12-3 or TRBV12-4 and TRBJ2-3; D assignment may be TRBD1 or TRBD2 (5 bases each). This CDR3 has 12 amino acids. The V and J ends lost 1 base and 10 bases respectively, with 9 bases between them. The CDR3 sequence: CASSLVGRAQYF. In DNA, the CDR3 is TGTGCCAGCAGTTTAGTGGGACGGGCGCAGTATTTT.

The rearrangement uses TRBV29-1 and TRBJ2-1; 9 bases match TRBD2. V shed 5 bases and J 8 bases; nucleotides not matched to a gene: 7. CDR3 length equals 13 residues. Germline CDR1 and CDR2: SQVTM and ANQGSEA. In nucleotides, the CDR3 is TGCAGCGTTCGCGATAGCGGGAGCCATGAGCAGTTCTTC. Translated: CSVRDSGSHEQFF.

Here the CDR3 reads CASSTTGLYEQYF. As DNA, the CDR3 is TGTGCCAGTAGTACAACAGGGCTCTACGAGCAGTACTTC. This chain connects TRBV19 to TRBJ2-7; D possibly corresponds to TRBD1 (6 bases). CDR1 is LNHDA, CDR2 SQIVND, per germline (reference sequence). Trimming took 4 bases from V and 3 from J, leaving 10 bases between them. This CDR3 has 13 amino acids.

The V gene is TRBV15, the J gene TRBJ1-2, with no clear D. The CDR3 loop spans 12 amino acids. CDR1 and CDR2 (germline): LNHNV, YYDKDF (reference sequence). Trimming took 0 bases from V and 5 from J, leaving 4 bases between them. CDR3 in DNA: TGTGCCACCAGCAGAGAGGAGTATGGCTACACCTTC. Translated: CATSREEYGYTF. Full variable domain (outside the CDR3, taken from reference TRBV15 and TRBJ1-2): DAMVIQNPRYQVTQFGKPVTLSCSQTLNHNVMYWYQQKSSQAPKLLFHYYDKDFNNEADTPDNFQSRRPNTSFCFLDIRSPGLGDTAMYLCATSREEYGYTFGSGTRLTVV.

The rearrangement joins TRBV15 to TRBJ1-2; 9 bases line up with TRBD1. Germline CDR1 reads LNHNV; CDR2 reads YYDKDF (reference sequence). This CDR3 is 14 amino acids long. With 3 bases clipped from V and 7 bases from J, the junction kept 6 bases outside the gene matches. Here the CDR3 reads CATSSEQGAGGYTF. In DNA form, the CDR3 reads TGTGCCACCAGCAGCGAACAGGGGGCGGGTGGCTACACCTTC.

This clone was recorded once. This chain connects TRBV5-1 to TRBJ1-1; 7 positions agree with TRBD1. The germline CDR1 and CDR2 sequences are SGHRS and YFSETQ. The CDR3 spans 13 residues. The trim removed 5 bases at V and 5 bases at J, leaving 6 bases unmatched. The CDR3 DNA follows: TGCGCCAGCAGGGAGGGGGCAGGAACTGAAGCTTTCTTT. Residues: CASREGAGTEAFF.

The CDR3 loop is CASSLVQETQYF. CDR3 nucleotides: TGTGCCAGCAGTCTGGTACAAGAGACCCAGTACTTC. The chain uses TRBV3-1 (or the pseudogene TRBV3-2) and TRBJ2-5; the D is unclear. The V gene's germline CDR1 is LGHDT and CDR2 YNNKEL (reference sequence). V lost 6 bases and J 2 bases, leaving 7 bases between the germline ends. This CDR3 spans 12 amino acids.

The chain recombines TRBV6-6 with TRBJ2-2; D is possibly TRBD1 (5 bases). Per the germline V gene, CDR1 is MNHNY and CDR2 is SVGAGI (reference sequence). V was cut by 6 bases and J by 2 bases, with 13 bases left in between. The length of the CDR3 is 15 residues. CDR3 coding DNA: TGTGCCAGCAGACCTCTCACAGGAAACACCGGGGAGCTGTTTTTT. It is translated as CASRPLTGNTGELFF.